The clone carrying this T cell receptor (beta chain) was observed at least ten times. Antigen: not known. The data stem from a study of CD8 T cells in ankylosing spondylitis. Study results and limitations: Reportedly, disease-linked clones are significantly enriched in ankylosing spondylitis patients' matched synovial fluid. Disease-associated clonotypes exhibited CD8+ identity and were relatively infrequent in peripheral blood.

Germline lookup yields CDR1 DFQATT and CDR2 SNEGSKA (reference sequence). The CDR3 is 15 amino acids. V shed 4 bases and J 1 base; nucleotides not matched to a gene: 4. TCR beta libraries were made by quantitative 5'-RACE with molecular barcodes. Via MiXCR, TCRdb re-called the 5' RACE reads, giving one row per CDR3 protein. Of about 130,000 distinct CDR3 sequences listed, 9.5% to 12% were seen once; the top ten hold over 4%. This TCR was recovered from a female donor with ankylosing spondylitis or in good health (not recorded which). The V gene is TRBV20-1, the J gene TRBJ2-3, with 11 bases identical to TRBD2. Source material: blood, either unsorted or a sorted T cell fraction (not recorded which). CDR3 amino acids: CSATSTSGGTDTQYF. As DNA, the CDR3 is TGCAGTGCTACGTCGACTAGCGGGGGCACAGATACGCAGTATTTT.